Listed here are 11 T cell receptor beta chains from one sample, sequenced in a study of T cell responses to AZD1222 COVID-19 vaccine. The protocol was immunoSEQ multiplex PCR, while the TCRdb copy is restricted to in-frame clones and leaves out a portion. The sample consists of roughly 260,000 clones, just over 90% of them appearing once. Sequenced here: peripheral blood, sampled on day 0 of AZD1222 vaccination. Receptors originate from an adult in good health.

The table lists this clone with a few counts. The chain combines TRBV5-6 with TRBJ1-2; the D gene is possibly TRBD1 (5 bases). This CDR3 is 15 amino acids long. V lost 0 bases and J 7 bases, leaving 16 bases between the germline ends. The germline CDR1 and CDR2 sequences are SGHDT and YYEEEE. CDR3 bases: TGTGCCAGCAGCTTGGCCCGCCTGGGGCAGCGTGGCTACACCTTC. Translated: CASSLARLGQRGYTF.

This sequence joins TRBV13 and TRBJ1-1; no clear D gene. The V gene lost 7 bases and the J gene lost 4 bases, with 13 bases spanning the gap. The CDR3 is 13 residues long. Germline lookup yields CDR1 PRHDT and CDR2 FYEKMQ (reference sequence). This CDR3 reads CASTTAVGTEAFF. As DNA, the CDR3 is TGTGCCAGCACCACAGCTGTGGGCACTGAAGCTTTCTTT.

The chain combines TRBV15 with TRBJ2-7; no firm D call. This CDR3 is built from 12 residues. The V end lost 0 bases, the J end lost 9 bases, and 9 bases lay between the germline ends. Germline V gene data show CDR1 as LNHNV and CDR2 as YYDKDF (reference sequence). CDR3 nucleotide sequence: TGTGCCACCAGCAGAGATAAGTATCGGCAGTACTTC. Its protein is CATSRDKYRQYF.

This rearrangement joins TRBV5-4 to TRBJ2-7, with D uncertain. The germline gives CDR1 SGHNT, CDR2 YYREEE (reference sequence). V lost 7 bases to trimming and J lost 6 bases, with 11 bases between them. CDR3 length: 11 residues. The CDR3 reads CASGPEVEQYF. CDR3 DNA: TGTGCCAGCGGCCCTGAGGTCGAGCAGTACTTC.

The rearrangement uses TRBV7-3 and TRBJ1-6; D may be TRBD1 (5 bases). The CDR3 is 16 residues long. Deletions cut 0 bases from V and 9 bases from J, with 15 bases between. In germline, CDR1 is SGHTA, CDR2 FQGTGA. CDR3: CASSLTALAGGSPLHF. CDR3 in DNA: TGTGCCAGCAGCTTAACGGCCCTCGCGGGGGGTTCACCCCTCCACTTT.

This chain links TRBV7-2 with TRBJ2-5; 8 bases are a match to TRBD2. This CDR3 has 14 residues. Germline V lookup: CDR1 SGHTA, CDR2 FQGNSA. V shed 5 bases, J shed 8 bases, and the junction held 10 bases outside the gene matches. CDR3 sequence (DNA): TGTGCCAGCAGCCCCCGTCCCGGGGGGGGAACCCAGTACTTC. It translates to CASSPRPGGGTQYF.

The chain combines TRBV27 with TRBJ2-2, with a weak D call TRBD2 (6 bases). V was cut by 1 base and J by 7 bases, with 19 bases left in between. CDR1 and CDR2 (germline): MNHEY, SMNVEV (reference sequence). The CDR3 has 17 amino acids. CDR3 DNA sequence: TGTGCCAGCAGTTTATTCCTTGGGGGGTGGGGCAACGGGGAGCTGTTTTTT. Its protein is CASSLFLGGWGNGELFF.

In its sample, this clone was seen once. In DNA form, the CDR3 reads TGCGCCAGCAGCCAAGAGGAGGGTTCACCCCTCCACTTT. Translating gives CASSQEEGSPLHF. V gene TRBV4-3 combines with J gene TRBJ1-6, with no clear D. The CDR3 runs 13 residues. Germline values: CDR1 LGHNA, CDR2 YSLEER. Between the trimmed V and J ends, which lost 0 bases and 9 bases, there was a span of 6 bases.

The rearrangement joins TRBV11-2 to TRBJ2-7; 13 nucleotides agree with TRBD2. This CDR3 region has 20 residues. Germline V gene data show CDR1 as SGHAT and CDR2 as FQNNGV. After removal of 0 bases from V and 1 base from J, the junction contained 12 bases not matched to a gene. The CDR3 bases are TGTGCCAGCAGCTTAGAGCAGACTAGCGGGAGGTCTGGGATTTCCTACGAGCAGTACTTC. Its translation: CASSLEQTSGRSGISYEQYF.

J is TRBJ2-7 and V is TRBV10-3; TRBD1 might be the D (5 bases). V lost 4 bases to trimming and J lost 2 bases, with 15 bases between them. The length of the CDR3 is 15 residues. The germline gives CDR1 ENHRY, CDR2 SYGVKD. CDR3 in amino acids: CAISALEKGPYEQYF. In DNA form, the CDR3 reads TGTGCCATCAGTGCTCTCGAGAAGGGGCCCTACGAGCAGTACTTC.

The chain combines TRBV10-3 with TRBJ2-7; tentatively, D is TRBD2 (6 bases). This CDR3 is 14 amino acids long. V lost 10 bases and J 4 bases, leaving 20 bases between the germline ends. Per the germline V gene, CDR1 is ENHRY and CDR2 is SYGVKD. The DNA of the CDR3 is TGTGCCAGTCAGGATCACTCCAGCGGGTACGAGCAGTACTTC. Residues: CASQDHSSGYEQYF.